This T cell receptor beta chain was profiled in a study of cytomegalovirus exposure and HLA in healthy donors (dated by TCRdb to about 2017). Context from the whole study: An earlier analysis of roughly 610 of the donors reported 276 Gb of sequence data and approximately 120 million unique TCR beta sequences obtained from approximately 180 million T cells. An early release covering roughly 580 HLA-typed donors comprised about 300 gigabases of sequencing data and approximately 85 million unique TCR sequences. The genetic ancestry cluster associated with self-reported Caucasian donors included 81% of the 350 to 500 genotyped donors. The study aimed to test whether cataloging public T cell receptors could reveal signatures of past pathogen exposure. The T cell repertoires of several hundred subjects were profiled by immunosequencing and related to cytomegalovirus serostatus. Along with the approximately 700-subject first cohort, a separate validation cohort of approximately 110 different subjects was used. To predict cytomegalovirus infection status, the study brought together high-throughput TCR immunosequencing, statistical association of individual TCRs with disease status, and machine learning. To study patterns of TCR occurrence, a later analysis re-analyzed previously published TCR beta repertoires from 500 to 850 donors and added high-resolution HLA genotyping. The later analysis used no new phenotypic data to find candidate immune exposures, relying instead on TCR beta sequences and their occurrence across donors. In an earlier analysis of 587 of the donors, high-throughput TCR beta sequencing was used to judge whether each TCR beta V gene segment behaved as functional or pseudogenic. Donor age, sex, ethnicity and CMV serostatus were collected together with the repertoire data. A later genetic analysis took genome-wide SNP genotypes for about 65% of the 666 donors and used that subset as a discovery cohort. Every discovery cohort repertoire had been produced on one sequencing platform. HLA typing included class I and class II loci at four-digit resolution. The number of typed donors differed by locus: about 629-640 for A, B, C, DRB1 and DQB1; 500 to 550 for DQA1; some 590 for DPA1; and some 470 for DPB1. Because of strong linkage in the cohort, five DR-DQ haplotypes were treated as single units for association and clustering. On average, roughly 250,000 unique TCR beta nucleotide sequences were sequenced per donor among 350 to 400 genotyped donors of the cohort, with around 19% of those sequences being non-productive.

The germline V gene provides CDR1 LGHNA and CDR2 YNFKEQ. From the cysteine through the phenylalanine, the CDR3 covers 17 amino acids. Only CDR3 DNA is held: 51 bases, read in frame from base 1. Relative to germline, V is missing 1 base and J is missing 6 bases, with 5 bases of the junction outside any gene match. The cohort consisted of some 730 healthy bone marrow donors. At the time of sampling, all cohort members were nominally healthy, though unrecorded immune exposures were likely present. The donor tested CMV seronegative, placing the donor among the 352 seronegative members of the cohort. Each donor provided a peripheral blood sample, and peripheral blood mononuclear cells were used for TCR beta sequencing. Genomic DNA extraction from the blood cell samples was performed with the Qiagen DNeasy Blood Extraction Kit. As to this clone: Its binding antigen is unknown. No base quality information exists; no much larger clone differs at one position.

The full study reports these points: A few of the identified cytomegalovirus-associated TCR beta chains were confirmed in vitro to be specific for cytomegalovirus antigens. In a later genetic analysis, fewer N-insertions in productive TCRs were reported among donors in an Asian-associated ancestry cluster than the roughly 670-donor mean. For the cohort, immune exposure information was limited to CMV serostatus. In an earlier analysis of about 540 of the donors, most TCR beta V segments were observed in productive rearrangements about 87% or about 30% of the time, broadly matching IMGT annotations. In a later analysis, the rate of TCR association differed among HLA loci, with DRB1 alleles having the most associated TCRs and HLA-C alleles having the fewest. Most TCR sequences were seen in very few donors, while some public TCRs were found in many individuals. HLA typing was unavailable for some donors at each locus, so association tests used only the typed subset. Compared with equally common non-associated chains, HLA-associated TCR beta chains in a later analysis were more clonally expanded and had lower generation probabilities. In a later genetic analysis, a missense DCLRE1C variant was associated with V-gene and J-gene trimming of TCR beta chains, and the association was replicated in an independent cohort. Some IMGT-functional V segments, including TRBV6-2 and TRBV6-3, could not be distinguished by the 87-base-pair reads and were therefore excluded. The cohort was sequenced for TCR beta chains only, and without alpha or paired-chain data the features that could be detected were limited. Strong co-occurrence of HLA alleles, especially DR and DQ, made assigning TCR associations to individual alleles difficult. Several of the top co-occurrence clusters appeared to be linked to parvovirus B19, influenza, CMV and Epstein-Barr virus, according to a later analysis. Linkage disequilibrium might explain the correlated functional status among segregating V segments, but an unknown experimental factor could not be ruled out. Most CMV-associated TCR beta chains appeared to be HLA-restricted in a later analysis, and the HLA associations seemed to be driven largely by CMV exposure. Specific HLA alleles were associated with roughly 17,000 TCR beta sequences at a false discovery rate of 0.05 in a later analysis. Roughly uniform sequencing depth across donors was assumed in presence/absence analyses, although this assumption may not hold. Cytomegalovirus status was reported to be diagnosed by the classifier with high specificity and sensitivity in both the original and validation cohorts. The authors suggested that the approach could potentially be generalized to other disease states and immunological phenotypes. A cluster of highly shared sequence variants was judged likely to be a technical artifact of the sequencing pipeline. A further reported finding was that TCR beta sequences accurately predicted the HLA-A and HLA-B alleles for most subjects in the first cohort. A total of fewer than 200 TCR beta chains were listed by the study as associated with cytomegalovirus. Because counts were too low, about 17 rarely observed V segments, including chromosome 9 orphons, were excluded from the earlier analysis of 587 of the donors.

The library was built by means of the immunoSEQ multiplex PCR assay. The multiplex PCR relied on a mix of 60 forward primers for TCR Vbeta segments and 13 reverse primers for TCR Jbeta segments. The CDR3 region of rearranged TCR beta genes was amplified from genomic DNA with a multiplex PCR assay. The amplified TCR beta libraries were sequenced on the Illumina HiSeq System as 87-base-pair reads. The paper's processing steps were these. In a later analysis, 70 million to 95 million unique TCR beta chains were counted across the 500 to 850 repertoires, and approximately 9.9 million of these chains were shared by at least two donors. Raw reads were error-corrected and collapsed into unique sequences with a nearest-neighbor algorithm that merged closely related sequences to remove PCR and sequencing errors. Alignment of CDR3 sequences to IMGT reference sequences was used to assign V, D and J gene segments. For a sequence to be retained, a match of at least six nucleotides to both a V gene segment and a J gene segment was required. A rearrangement counted as productive if the CDR3 had no stop codons and remained in frame with V and J, and every other rearrangement counted as non-productive. Following IMGT convention, CDR3 was defined as the stretch from the second conserved V-encoded cysteine to the conserved J-encoded phenylalanine. The earlier analysis of about 530 of the donors excluded any sequence lacking an unambiguous match to a single V gene segment. In an earlier analysis of several hundred of the donors, V segments were called functional above 56.7% productive rearrangements and were called segregating when the between-donor standard deviation exceeded 5%. A statistical classification framework was built to diagnose cytomegalovirus status from the catalog of TCR beta chain sequences. V and J gene assignment, in a later analysis, came from comparing TCR nucleotide sequences with IMGT/GENE-DB human TR gene sequences. In a later analysis, CDR3 sequences and most-parsimonious VDJ recombination scenarios were assigned using the TCRdist pipeline. In a later analysis, each TCR beta chain was defined by its CDR3 amino acid sequence together with its V-gene family, and reads without a unique V-gene family were excluded. To address suspected cross-contamination and a sequencing artifact, a later analysis removed roughly 640 highly shared, low-generation-probability nucleotide sequences. In a later analysis, a clonal expansion index was calculated for each public chain from normalized within-repertoire ranks of inferred template counts. Generation probabilities in a later analysis came from a VDJ recombination model fitted to out-of-frame rearrangements, and those results were checked against IGoR. In a later analysis, hypergeometric tests were used to score TCR-TCR, TCR-HLA and TCR-CMV co-occurrence, with a repertoire-size bias correction applied to TCR pairs. To estimate false discovery rates, a later analysis permuted the HLA or CMV assignments 20 times. In a later analysis, co-occurring TCRs were grouped using DBSCAN, with TCRdist sequence similarity added in when clustering inside HLA-allele-positive subsets. Repertoires with fewer than 30,000 or more than 120,000 public chains, plus five repertoires with anomalous nucleotide sharing, were excluded from co-occurrence clustering. TCRdb carries this immuneACCESS record with in-frame sequences only. Its versions omit some clonotypes, under half of them owing to an unresolved V gene in the studies checked, with the rest unexplained. The V and J calls and the clone size are those of that table, but D and trimming were determined from the DNA. The sample table shows fewer than 100,000 clones, and under 9% are seen once. Of the sample, approximately 2.4% is held by the ten largest clones.

The sample was PBMCs. The sequence joins TRBV4-2 to TRBJ2-3; 15 bases in between match TRBD2. The TCR was taken from a man in his forties or fifties in good health and CMV-seronegative. The CDR3 protein is CASSQAGLAGGMDTQYF. DNA sequence: TGTGCCAGCAGCCAAGCGGGACTAGCGGGGGGAATGGATACGCAGTATTTT.